This passage covers 6 T cell receptor beta chains from one sample sequenced in a study of beta chain features in type 1 diabetes. Antigens for these TCRs are unknown. General observations from the study: Type 1 diabetes patients had moderately but significantly shorter TCRB CDR3s in all four CD4+ subsets.

Reverse transcription of all isolated RNA meant that expressed TCRB transcripts were sequenced. Measured with immunoSEQ multiplex PCR; TCRdb has only the in-frame clones, and not every one. The sample lists 300,000 or so clones; 13% to 15% were seen once. Sequencing was carried out using naive CD4+ T cells from blood. The source of these receptors is a young man with type 1 diabetes.

This sequence joins TRBV9 and TRBJ2-7, with TRBD2 matching 10 bases. The CDR3 is 15 amino acids. Germline values: CDR1 SGDLS, CDR2 YYNGEE. V trimming: 1 base; J trimming: 6 bases; junction bases outside the gene matches: 7. CDR3 protein: CASSVTAGGPREQYF. CDR3 bases: TGTGCCAGCAGCGTAACAGCGGGAGGGCCGCGCGAGCAGTACTTC.

This clone came up a few times. This rearrangement joins TRBV2 to TRBJ1-1, with TRBD1 matching over 9 bases. Germline V gives CDR1 SNHLY, CDR2 FYNNEI. J lost 5 bases, V lost 2 bases, and 6 bases had no gene match. The CDR3 runs 15 residues. CDR3 sequence: CASSETGQGRTEAFF. For the CDR3, the DNA is TGTGCCAGCAGTGAAACGGGACAGGGTAGGACTGAAGCTTTCTTT.

In this sample, this clone turned up a few times. The chain recombines TRBV15 with TRBJ2-7, with D maybe TRBD2 (6 bases). V lost 4 bases to trimming and J lost 0 bases, with 10 bases between them. Germline V gene sequence: CDR1 LNHNV, CDR2 YYDKDF (reference sequence). This CDR3 has 14 residues. Here the CDR3 reads CATSNGGSSYEQYF. The DNA of the CDR3 is TGTGCCACCAGCAATGGGGGGAGCTCCTACGAGCAGTACTTC.

J is TRBJ2-7 and V is TRBV7-3; D is possibly TRBD1 (6 bases). This CDR3 has 15 amino acids. V was cut by 1 base and J by 4 bases, with 14 bases left in between. From germline, CDR1 is SGHTA and CDR2 FQGTGA. CDR3 loop: CASSLRGGTGYEQYF. The CDR3 coding sequence is TGTGCCAGCAGCTTAAGAGGGGGAACTGGATACGAGCAGTACTTC.

This chain links TRBV7-2 with TRBJ1-1; 7 nucleotides match TRBD1. CDR3 length equals 14 residues. Germline V gene sequence: CDR1 SGHTA, CDR2 FQGNSA. Losses at the gene ends were 5 bases for V and 6 bases for J; bases not matched to a gene: 9. In DNA form, the CDR3 reads TGTGCCAGCAGCCGACAGGGTAGGAGGGCTGAAGCTTTCTTT. This translates into CASSRQGRRAEAFF.

The chain carries TRBV4-3 and TRBJ2-7, with 10 bases that match TRBD1. The CDR3 sequence is 18 residues long. CDR1 and CDR2 (germline): LGHNA, YSLEER. The junction had 14 bases not matched to a gene; V was cut back by 4 bases and J by 2 bases. The CDR3: CASSPREGDRGPPYEQYF. CDR3 sequence (DNA): TGCGCCAGCAGCCCCAGGGAGGGGGACAGGGGACCACCCTACGAGCAGTACTTC.